What follows are 31 T cell receptor beta chains derived from one specimen sequenced in a study of T cell responses to AZD1222 COVID-19 vaccine. This table comes from immunoSEQ multiplex PCR, and its TCRdb copy is limited to in-frame clones, with some not included. The sample has under 130,000 clones, 91% seen once. Specimen: peripheral blood, collected on day 0 of AZD1222 vaccination. Receptors originate from an adult in good health.

The chain couples TRBV2 to TRBJ2-7; 12 nucleotides align to TRBD1. The trim removed 7 bases at V and 6 bases at J, leaving 4 bases unmatched. Per germline, CDR1 SNHLY and CDR2 FYNNEI. The CDR3 loop spans 13 amino acids. DNA for the CDR3: TGTGCCAGCAAACCGGGACAGGGGGCCGAGCAGTACTTC. Its translation is CASKPGQGAEQYF.

This clone appeared a single time. The chain is built from TRBV7-9 and TRBJ1-6; 8 bases align to TRBD1. Germline V CDR1 and CDR2: SEHNR, FQNEAQ (reference sequence). The trim removed 5 bases at V and 6 bases at J, leaving 6 bases unmatched. This CDR3 spans 15 amino acids. The CDR3 spells CASSIQGQVNSPLHF. CDR3 in DNA: TGTGCCAGCAGCATACAGGGACAGGTTAATTCACCCCTCCACTTT.

This clone appeared a single time. The chain joins TRBV7-3 to TRBJ2-5, with TRBD1 as a possible D gene (6 bases). Germline V gene data show CDR1 as SGHTA and CDR2 as FQGTGA. The V end lost 5 bases, the J end lost 2 bases, and 12 bases lay between the germline ends. This CDR3 comprises 14 residues. The CDR3 bases are TGTGCCAGCAGCAAACAGGGTGGGCAAGAGACCCAGTACTTC. This codes for CASSKQGGQETQYF.

This clone was recorded once. The chain carries TRBV10-3 and TRBJ2-1; 9 bases agree with TRBD2. V shed 0 bases, J shed 3 bases, and the junction held 3 bases outside the gene matches. CDR1 and CDR2 from the germline V gene are ENHRY and SYGVKD. This CDR3 has 16 residues. Written as DNA, the CDR3 is TGTGCCATCAGTGAGTCCGAACTAGCGGGCTACAATGAGCAGTTCTTC. Protein sequence: CAISESELAGYNEQFF.

The J gene is TRBJ2-7, the V gene TRBV27; no definite D call. Germline assignment: CDR1 MNHEY and CDR2 SMNVEV (reference sequence). The CDR3 totals 15 residues. V was cut by 6 bases and J by 1 base, with 16 bases left in between. In DNA, the CDR3 is TGTGCCAGCAGAACCGTAGGCGAAAGTTCCTACGAGCAGTACTTC. This gives the protein CASRTVGESSYEQYF.

The gene calls are TRBV6-6 and TRBJ2-7, with 8 bases fitting TRBD2. CDR1 and CDR2 (germline): MNHNY, SVGAGI (reference sequence). The CDR3 length is 13 residues. V lost 0 bases to trimming and J lost 7 bases; unmatched junction nucleotides: 2. Here the CDR3 DNA reads TGTGCCAGCAGTTACTCGGGACTAGAGGAGCAGTACTTC. Its protein product is CASSYSGLEEQYF.

The CDR3 region has the DNA TGTGCCAGCAGTTTACGAAGTTACGAGCAGTACTTC. Amino acids: CASSLRSYEQYF. This rearrangement joins TRBV28 to TRBJ2-7; D gene unclear. Germline CDR1 is MDHEN and CDR2 is SYDVKM. CDR3 length: 12 amino acids. V dropped 2 bases and J dropped 4 bases, with 6 bases sitting between them.

The CDR3 here is CASSSRGGGDETQYF. In DNA, the CDR3 is TGTGCCAGCAGCTCCCGTGGAGGGGGCGATGAGACCCAGTACTTC. The chain couples TRBV11-1 to TRBJ2-5, with a weak D call TRBD1 (7 bases). Germline V lookup: CDR1 SGHAT, CDR2 FQDESV (reference sequence). Trimming removed 4 bases at V and 5 bases at J, with 17 bases between. The CDR3 covers 15 residues. Variable domain in full (rest from reference TRBV11-1 and TRBJ2-5): EAEVAQSPRYKITEKSQAVAFWCDPISGHATLYWYRQILGQGPELLVQFQDESVVDDSQLPKDRFSAERLKGVDSTLKIQPAELGDSAMYLCASSSRGGGDETQYFGPGTRLLVL.

In nucleotides, the CDR3 is TGTGCCAGCAGTGACTACGGGTTCCACGAGCAGTACTTC. This sequence encodes CASSDYGFHEQYF. V is TRBV6-2 or TRBV6-3 and J is TRBJ2-7, with a possible D match to TRBD2 (5 bases). V lost 5 bases and J 5 bases, leaving 13 bases between the germline ends. In germline, CDR1 is MNHEY, CDR2 SVGEGT. The CDR3 has 13 amino acids.

The chain links TRBV5-1 to TRBJ1-1; TRBD1 aligns across 9 bases. With 4 bases clipped from V and 0 bases from J, the junction kept 4 bases outside the gene matches. This CDR3 comprises 15 residues. The V gene's germline CDR1 is SGHRS and CDR2 YFSETQ. CDR3 DNA: TGCGCCAGCAGCGGTGGACAGGGGATGAACACTGAAGCTTTCTTT. Its protein is CASSGGQGMNTEAFF.

This chain connects TRBV6-6 to TRBJ1-6; no definite D call. V was shortened by 8 bases and J by 9 bases, with 14 bases between the two germline ends. The CDR3 contains 13 residues. Per germline, CDR1 MNHNY and CDR2 SVGAGI (reference sequence). CDR3: CASALGVVSPLHF. The CDR3 nucleotides are TGTGCCAGCGCCCTCGGAGTGGTTTCACCCCTCCACTTT.

This chain links TRBV28 with TRBJ2-7; tentative D call: TRBD1 (6 bases). The V end was cut by 8 bases, the J end by 3 bases, with 20 bases between. Germline V lookup: CDR1 MDHEN, CDR2 SYDVKM. This CDR3 has 15 amino acids. In DNA form, the CDR3 reads TGTGCCAGCGGAACTTCGGACAGCATTTTCTACGAGCAGTACTTC. It specifies CASGTSDSIFYEQYF.

CDR3 bases: TGTGCCTGGGGCTCGCAGGGTTTTGGCTATGGCTACACCTTC. This sequence encodes CAWGSQGFGYGYTF. This chain uses TRBV30 with TRBJ1-2; the D gene is possibly TRBD1 (5 bases). Germline CDR1 GTSNPN, CDR2 SVGIG (reference sequence). V was clipped by 5 bases and J by 4 bases, with 17 bases between them. The CDR3 length is 14 residues.

This chain connects TRBV27 to TRBJ1-6; D not certain. Germline V gives CDR1 MNHEY, CDR2 SMNVEV (reference sequence). Trimming pared 6 bases from V and 10 bases from J, leaving 16 bases between. The CDR3 has 14 amino acids. This CDR3 reads CASRAWVEGSPLHF. The CDR3 nucleotides read TGTGCCAGCAGAGCATGGGTTGAAGGATCACCCCTCCACTTT.

The rearrangement uses TRBV11-1 and TRBJ2-5; 10 nucleotides line up with TRBD2. Germline V gene data show CDR1 as SGHAT and CDR2 as FQDESV (reference sequence). The CDR3 has 16 amino acids. Losses at the gene ends were 4 bases for V and 5 bases for J; bases not matched to a gene: 10. The CDR3 DNA reads TGTGCCAGCAGCTCCTGGACTAGCGGAGGATGGGAGACCCAGTACTTC. Translation gives CASSSWTSGGWETQYF.

The rearrangement links TRBV27 to TRBJ2-1, with TRBD2 identical over 16 bases. The CDR3 has 17 residues. The V and J ends lost 4 bases and 2 bases, in that order; junction bases with no gene match: 2. The V gene's germline CDR1 is MNHEY and CDR2 SMNVEV (reference sequence). CDR3 sequence (DNA): TGTGCCAGCAGTTGGGGACTAGCGGGAGGGACCTACAATGAGCAGTTCTTC. Translating it yields CASSWGLAGGTYNEQFF.

Only one count was recorded for this clone. The rearrangement uses TRBV21-1 and TRBJ1-4. TRBV21-1 corresponds to a pseudogene. This CDR3 is built from 14 residues. The CDR3 loop is CASSKEEGREKLFF. The CDR3 DNA reads TGTGCCAGCAGCAAAGAGGAAGGGAGGGAAAAACTGTTTTTT.

The chain is built from TRBV7-3 and TRBJ1-2; a possible D gene is TRBD1 (5 bases). V dropped 8 bases and J dropped 0 bases, with 10 bases sitting between them. Germline V gene lookup returns CDR1 SGHTA and CDR2 FQGTGA. This CDR3 is built from 13 residues. CDR3 amino acids: CASSVQANYGYTF. The CDR3 DNA sequence: TGTGCCAGCTCGGTACAGGCTAACTATGGCTACACCTTC.

The J gene is TRBJ2-5, the V gene TRBV7-9, with TRBD1 identical over 7 bases. Germline values: CDR1 SEHNR, CDR2 FQNEAQ (reference sequence). V trimming: 5 bases; J trimming: 5 bases; junction bases outside the gene matches: 8. This CDR3 spans 14 amino acids. CDR3 coding DNA: TGTGCCAGCAGCCTATCGACAGGGAGCGAGACCCAGTACTTC. Amino acid sequence: CASSLSTGSETQYF.

The chain couples TRBV18 to TRBJ1-5; weak D call: TRBD1 (6 bases). This CDR3 has 15 residues. V lost 3 bases, J lost 3 bases, and 12 bases lay in between. From germline, CDR1 is KGHSH and CDR2 LQKENI. CDR3 in amino acids: CASSPSYRDNQPQHF. The CDR3 DNA reads TGTGCCAGCTCACCCTCATACAGGGACAATCAGCCCCAGCATTTT.

This chain links TRBV28 with TRBJ1-5; weak D call: TRBD1 (5 bases). The V end was cut by 1 base, the J end by 3 bases, with 10 bases between. The length of the CDR3 is 15 residues. From germline, CDR1 is MDHEN and CDR2 SYDVKM. In nucleotides, the CDR3 is TGTGCCAGCAGTTTATCAGGGACGGACAATCAGCCCCAGCATTTT. Its protein is CASSLSGTDNQPQHF.

The V and J genes are TRBV5-1 and TRBJ2-1; D remains unclear. Germline V CDR1 and CDR2: SGHRS, YFSETQ. The CDR3 is 15 amino acids. Trimming left V 3 bases short and J 0 bases short, with 10 bases between. The CDR3 protein is CASSSTADSYNEQFF. The CDR3 bases are TGCGCCAGCAGCTCAACTGCTGACTCCTACAATGAGCAGTTCTTC.

This clone has more than one count but fewer than ten. The rearrangement links TRBV28 to TRBJ2-1; unclear D gene. Germline values: CDR1 MDHEN, CDR2 SYDVKM. V was cut by 6 bases and J by 7 bases, with 13 bases left in between. This CDR3 has 13 residues. Here the CDR3 reads CASREYAQNEQFF. The CDR3 region has the DNA TGTGCCAGCAGGGAATACGCTCAGAATGAGCAGTTCTTC.

This rearrangement joins TRBV6-5 to TRBJ1-5, with 7 bases matching TRBD1. The trim removed 2 bases at V and 7 bases at J, leaving 8 bases unmatched. The CDR3 is 15 residues long. Germline V gene lookup returns CDR1 MNHEY and CDR2 SVGAGI. This CDR3 is CASSYTRQGGQPQHF. The CDR3 bases are TGTGCCAGCAGTTACACAAGACAGGGAGGACAGCCCCAGCATTTT.

Note on this clone: The junction does not match germline at one end; this may be a read error. In DNA form, the CDR3 reads TGTGCCACCAGCAGGGGCGGGACTCACCCCCCCAATAAGCAGTTCTTC. It specifies CATSRGGTHPPNKQFF. V gene TRBV15 combines with J gene TRBJ2-1; possible D gene TRBD2, 6 bases. Per germline, CDR1 LNHNV and CDR2 YYDKDF (reference sequence). This CDR3 is built from 16 residues.

This chain connects TRBV7-6 to TRBJ2-2; no definite D call. This CDR3 comprises 15 residues. V was cut by 4 bases and J by 2 bases, with 11 bases left in between. Germline loops: CDR1 SGHVS, CDR2 FNYEAQ. This CDR3 reads CASSSGDRNTGELFF. The CDR3 nucleotides are TGTGCCAGCAGCTCCGGAGATCGCAACACCGGGGAGCTGTTTTTT.

This clone has a single count. At the DNA level, this CDR3 is encoded by other sequences in the same sample as well. The chain has TRBV28 and TRBJ2-7, with D uncertain. The CDR3 is 11 residues long. Per germline, CDR1 MDHEN and CDR2 SYDVKM. V gave up 5 bases and J gave up 3 bases, with 5 bases separating them. Here the CDR3 reads CASSLFYEQYF. The CDR3 coding sequence is TGTGCCAGCAGTCTGTTCTACGAGCAGTACTTC. The full variable domain, with the rest looked up from reference TRBV28 and TRBJ2-7, is DVKVTQSSRYLVKRTGEKVFLECVQDMDHENMFWYRQDPGLGLRLIYFSYDVKMKEKGDIPEGYSVSREKKERFSLILESASTNQTSMYLCASSLFYEQYFGPGTRLTVT.

V is TRBV19 and J is TRBJ1-3; D is uncertain. The ends were cut back, 6 bases at V and 5 bases at J, with 11 bases in the middle. The CDR3 length is 13 residues. Germline CDR1 and CDR2: LNHDA and SQIVND (reference sequence). CDR3 residues: CASRSPERNTIYF. Written as DNA, the CDR3 is TGTGCCAGTAGGTCTCCGGAGCGAAACACCATATATTTT.

The CDR3 region has the DNA TGTGCCAGCAGCTTGGAGGGGTTGTTCGAGCAGTACTTC. This translates into CASSLEGLFEQYF. This rearrangement joins TRBV5-4 to TRBJ2-7; weak D call: TRBD1 (5 bases). The CDR3 totals 13 residues. V lost 0 bases, J lost 6 bases, and 10 bases lay in between. CDR1 is SGHNT, CDR2 YYREEE, per germline (reference sequence).

This clone was seen a single time. The gene calls are TRBV2 and TRBJ1-1, with D perhaps matching TRBD1 (6 bases). Germline V gene data show CDR1 as SNHLY and CDR2 as FYNNEI. V was cut by 7 bases and J by 1 base, with 10 bases left in between. CDR3 size: 13 residues. CDR3 protein: CASTRDKNTEAFF. CDR3 in DNA: TGTGCCAGCACCCGGGACAAGAACACTGAAGCTTTCTTT.

The genes are TRBV30 and TRBJ1-3; no clear D gene. Germline CDR1 is GTSNPN and CDR2 is SVGIG (reference sequence). The V end lost 0 bases, the J end lost 0 bases, and 12 bases lay between the germline ends. CDR3 length: 16 amino acids. Here the CDR3 reads CAWSVPRSYSGNTIYF. DNA for the CDR3: TGTGCCTGGAGTGTTCCGCGAAGCTACTCTGGAAACACCATATATTTT.